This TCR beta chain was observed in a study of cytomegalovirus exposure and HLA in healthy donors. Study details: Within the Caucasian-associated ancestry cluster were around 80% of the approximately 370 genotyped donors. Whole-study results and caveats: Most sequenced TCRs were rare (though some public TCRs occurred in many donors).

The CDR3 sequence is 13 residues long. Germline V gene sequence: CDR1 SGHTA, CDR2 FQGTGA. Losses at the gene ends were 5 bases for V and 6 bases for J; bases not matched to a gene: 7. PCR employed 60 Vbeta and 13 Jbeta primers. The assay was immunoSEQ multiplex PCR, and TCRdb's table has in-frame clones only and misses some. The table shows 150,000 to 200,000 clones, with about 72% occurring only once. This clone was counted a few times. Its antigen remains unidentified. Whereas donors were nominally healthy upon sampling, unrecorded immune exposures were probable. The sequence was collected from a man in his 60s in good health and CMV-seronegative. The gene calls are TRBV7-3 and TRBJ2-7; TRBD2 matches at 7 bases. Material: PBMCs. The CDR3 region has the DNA TGTGCCAGCAGCCCTACCGGGACTACCGAGCAGTACTTC. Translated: CASSPTGTTEQYF.